These 18 T cell receptor beta chains were all obtained from the same sample, sequenced in a study of Graves' ophthalmopathy and Graves' hyperthyroidism (dated by TCRdb to between 2017 and 2018). The run used an Illumina HiSeq 2000. For repertoire sequencing, TCR beta CDR3 regions were amplified from RNA transcripts. A first-round RT-PCR used HTBI primers with the Qiagen OneStep RT-PCR kit, followed by a second-round multiplex PCR, size selection and purification. Clones were called with MiXCR by TCRdb after fastp trimmed the public reads at Q25, and only in-frame beta chains were retained. Every entry covers one CDR3 protein and lists the most common genes and DNA from its rows. Here the sample has 650,000 to 900,000 distinct CDR3 sequences; approximately 40% occur a single time. The top ten clones comprise about 40% of the sample. The sequenced material came from peripheral blood. These receptors came from an adult man with Graves' ophthalmopathy.

This clonotype was seen more than once but under ten times. This chain joins TRBV24-1 and TRBJ2-1, with a weak D call TRBD1 (5 bases). From germline, CDR1 is KGHDR and CDR2 SFDVKD. The CDR3 is made up of 12 amino acids. The V and J ends lost 0 bases and 12 bases respectively, with 8 bases between them. The CDR3 reads CATSDLAGMQFF. CDR3 nucleotide sequence: TGTGCCACCAGTGATTTGGCAGGGATGCAGTTCTTC.

The chain uses TRBV7-9 and TRBJ2-7, with 12 bases aligning to TRBD1. This CDR3 is built from 17 residues. Germline CDR1 reads SEHNR; CDR2 reads FQNEAQ (reference sequence). V lost 2 bases, J lost 7 bases, and 12 bases stayed unmatched. CDR3 DNA: TGTGCCAGCAGCTTAATCCGTCGCGGGACAGGGGGCGTTGAGCAGTACTTC. This translates into CASSLIRRGTGGVEQYF.

The chain joins TRBV29-1 to TRBJ1-5; 7 positions match TRBD1. This CDR3 region has 12 residues. The V gene's germline CDR1 is SQVTM and CDR2 ANQGSEA. V lost 8 bases, J lost 8 bases, and 9 bases stayed unmatched. The CDR3 DNA reads as TGCAGCTCAGAGGGGGCGGGAGAGCCCCAGCATTTT. It specifies CSSEGAGEPQHF. Filled out from reference TRBV29-1 and TRBJ1-5, the complete variable domain reads SAVISQKPSRDICQRGTSLTIQCQVDSQVTMMFWYRQQPGQSLTLIATANQGSEATYESGFVIDKFPISRPNLTFSTLTVSNMSPEDSSIYLCSSEGAGEPQHFGDGTRLSIL.

The rearrangement links TRBV19 to TRBJ2-7; D gene ambiguous. This CDR3 is built from 14 residues. V gave up 3 bases and J gave up 0 bases, with 9 bases separating them. CDR1 is LNHDA and CDR2 is SQIVND in the germline V gene (reference sequence). CDR3 sequence (DNA): TGTGCCAGTAGTATTCTCGTCGGCTCCTACGAGCAGTACTTC. Residues: CASSILVGSYEQYF.

V usage is TRBV9 and J usage is TRBJ2-2; weak D call: TRBD1 (6 bases). Per germline, CDR1 SGDLS and CDR2 YYNGEE. V lost 4 bases to trimming and J lost 2 bases, with 18 bases between them. The CDR3 consists of 17 residues. The CDR3 DNA follows: TGTGCCAGCAGCAAGGGACACCGGAGCTACAACACCGGGGAGCTGTTTTTT. It translates to CASSKGHRSYNTGELFF.

This clonotype was observed a few times. This may be a read error: a much more frequent sequence differs by one nucleotide. The chain couples TRBV5-4 to TRBJ1-2, with 7 nucleotides matching TRBD1. This CDR3 region has 13 residues. Germline CDR1 SGHNT, CDR2 YYREEE (reference sequence). V shed 4 bases and J 2 bases; nucleotides not matched to a gene: 2. Here the CDR3 DNA reads TGTGCCAGCAGCATGGGACAGAACTATGGCTACACCTTC. Encoded protein: CASSMGQNYGYTF.

This clonotype showed up many times. This chain uses TRBV29-1 with TRBJ1-1; no firm D call. CDR3 length equals 11 residues. The ends were cut back, 1 base at V and 1 base at J, with 1 base in the middle. Germline V gives CDR1 SQVTM, CDR2 ANQGSEA. CDR3: CSVEGNTEAFF. DNA of the CDR3: TGCAGCGTTGAAGGGAACACTGAAGCTTTCTTT.

V is TRBV25-1 and J is TRBJ2-2, with a tentative D call TRBD2 (6 bases). The CDR3 has 14 residues. From germline, CDR1 is MGHDK and CDR2 SYGVNS. Trimming left V 5 bases short and J 5 bases short, with 12 bases between. As DNA, the CDR3 is TGTGCCAGCAGTCCGGGACTGGAAACCGGGGAGCTGTTTTTT. It is translated as CASSPGLETGELFF.

The chain combines TRBV24-1 with TRBJ1-5, with a weak D call TRBD1 (6 bases). The CDR3 sequence is 14 residues long. Germline V gene data show CDR1 as KGHDR and CDR2 as SFDVKD. The V and J ends lost 11 bases and 7 bases respectively, with 20 bases between them. The CDR3 loop is CASTRRTGRQPQHF. The CDR3 DNA follows: TGTGCCAGCACCCGGAGAACAGGGCGACAGCCCCAGCATTTT.

The chain uses TRBV7-9 and TRBJ2-7; tentatively, D is TRBD2 (7 bases). The CDR3 has 12 residues. CDR1 and CDR2 (germline): SEHNR, FQNEAQ (reference sequence). Trimming took off 5 bases at V and 6 bases at J, with 11 bases between the two ends. The CDR3 nucleotides read TGTGCCAGCAGCGAAGGGGGGGGCGAGCAGTACTTC. Amino acids: CASSEGGGEQYF. The full variable domain, completed using reference TRBV7-9 and TRBJ2-7, is DTGVSQNPRHKITKRGQNVTFRCDPISEHNRLYWYRQTLGQGPEFLTYFQNEAQLEKSRLLSDRFSAERPKGSFSTLEIQRTEQGDSAMYLCASSEGGGEQYFGPGTRLTVT.

This sequence joins TRBV7-2 and TRBJ2-7; 9 bases line up with TRBD2. The germline CDR1 and CDR2 sequences are SGHTA and FQGNSA. This CDR3 is 16 amino acids long. The V gene end was trimmed by 2 bases and the J gene end by 2 bases; junction bases not matched to a gene: 7. CDR3 amino acids: CASSLPLAGLAYEQYF. The CDR3 DNA is TGTGCCAGCAGCTTACCTCTAGCGGGACTTGCCTACGAGCAGTACTTC.

At least ten counts were recorded for this clonotype. The V and J genes are TRBV29-1 and TRBJ1-3; weak D call: TRBD1 (6 bases). The CDR3 has 16 amino acids. Germline CDR1 reads SQVTM; CDR2 reads ANQGSEA. Trimming shortened V by 7 bases and J by 0 bases, and 19 bases separated the two germline ends. In DNA, the CDR3 is TGCAGCGCCCTGATCGACAGGCACGTCTCTGGAAACACCATATATTTT. Encoded protein: CSALIDRHVSGNTIYF. Variable domain in full (rest from reference TRBV29-1 and TRBJ1-3): SAVISQKPSRDICQRGTSLTIQCQVDSQVTMMFWYRQQPGQSLTLIATANQGSEATYESGFVIDKFPISRPNLTFSTLTVSNMSPEDSSIYLCSALIDRHVSGNTIYFGEGSWLTVV.

This clonotype occurred many times. The chain uses TRBV10-3 and TRBJ2-7, with D perhaps TRBD1 (5 bases). The germline V gene has CDR1 ENHRY and CDR2 SYGVKD. The CDR3 totals 11 residues. Deletions cut 5 bases from V and 6 bases from J, with 8 bases between. The CDR3 region is CAISTGREQYF. The CDR3, as DNA: TGTGCCATCAGTACAGGTCGCGAGCAGTACTTC.

This clonotype appeared a few times. The chain joins TRBV2 to TRBJ2-7; 9 bases are shared with TRBD1. The germline gives CDR1 SNHLY, CDR2 FYNNEI. With V trimmed by 2 bases and J by 4 bases, 3 bases remained unmatched. This CDR3 region has 14 residues. Here the CDR3 DNA reads TGTGCCAGCAGTGAATGGGACAGGGAGTACGAGCAGTACTTC. Protein sequence: CASSEWDREYEQYF.

The V call is TRBV7-9, the J call TRBJ1-6, with TRBD1 as a possible D gene (5 bases). The length of the CDR3 is 14 residues. Trimming took 3 bases from V and 11 from J, leaving 14 bases between them. From germline, CDR1 is SEHNR and CDR2 FQNEAQ (reference sequence). Written as DNA, the CDR3 is TGTGCCAGCAGCTTGCAGGGCGGCAATCCACCCCTCCACTTT. It encodes CASSLQGGNPPLHF. Together with reference TRBV7-9 and TRBJ1-6, the CDR3 gives the full variable domain: DTGVSQNPRHKITKRGQNVTFRCDPISEHNRLYWYRQTLGQGPEFLTYFQNEAQLEKSRLLSDRFSAERPKGSFSTLEIQRTEQGDSAMYLCASSLQGGNPPLHFGNGTRLTVT.

The rearrangement links TRBV7-9 to TRBJ2-5; 11 nucleotides match TRBD1. The CDR3 extends over 14 amino acids. With V trimmed by 5 bases and J by 5 bases, 4 bases remained unmatched. The germline V gene encodes CDR1 SEHNR and CDR2 FQNEAQ (reference sequence). The DNA for the CDR3 is TGTGCCAGCAGCCCTCGGACAGGGGGCGAGACCCAGTACTTC. As protein: CASSPRTGGETQYF. Using reference TRBV7-9 and TRBJ2-5 for the parts outside the CDR3, the full variable domain is DTGVSQNPRHKITKRGQNVTFRCDPISEHNRLYWYRQTLGQGPEFLTYFQNEAQLEKSRLLSDRFSAERPKGSFSTLEIQRTEQGDSAMYLCASSPRTGGETQYFGPGTRLLVL.

This clonotype has at least ten counts. The chain joins TRBV29-1 to TRBJ2-5, with D hard to call. This CDR3 contains 13 residues. From germline, CDR1 is SQVTM and CDR2 ANQGSEA. The germline V and J ends were trimmed by 7 bases and 1 base, with 13 bases remaining between them. CDR3 amino acids: CSAGGVIQETQYF. CDR3 DNA sequence: TGCAGCGCCGGCGGTGTGATCCAAGAGACCCAGTACTTC.

This clonotype was detected only a few times. The rearrangement joins TRBV5-6 to TRBJ1-2, with D possibly matching TRBD1 (5 bases). CDR3 size: 14 residues. V lost 4 bases, J lost 3 bases, and 13 bases lay in between. Germline assignment: CDR1 SGHDT and CDR2 YYEEEE. Here the CDR3 reads CASSQTGVDYGYTF. For the CDR3, the DNA is TGTGCCAGCAGCCAGACGGGGGTTGACTATGGCTACACCTTC.